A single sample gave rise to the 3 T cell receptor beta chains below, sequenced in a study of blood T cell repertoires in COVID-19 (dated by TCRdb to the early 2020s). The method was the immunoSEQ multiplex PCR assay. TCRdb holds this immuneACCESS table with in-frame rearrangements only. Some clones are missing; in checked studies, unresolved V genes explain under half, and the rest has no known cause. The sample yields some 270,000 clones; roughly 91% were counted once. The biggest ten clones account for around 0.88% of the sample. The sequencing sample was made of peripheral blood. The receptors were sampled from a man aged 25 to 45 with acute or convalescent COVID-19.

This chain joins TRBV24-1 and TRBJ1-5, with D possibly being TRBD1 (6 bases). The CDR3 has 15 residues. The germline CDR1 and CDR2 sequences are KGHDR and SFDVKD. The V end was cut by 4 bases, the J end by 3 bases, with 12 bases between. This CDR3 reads CATSDPRTVNQPQHF. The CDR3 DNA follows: TGTGCCACCAGTGACCCTAGGACAGTCAATCAGCCCCAGCATTTT.

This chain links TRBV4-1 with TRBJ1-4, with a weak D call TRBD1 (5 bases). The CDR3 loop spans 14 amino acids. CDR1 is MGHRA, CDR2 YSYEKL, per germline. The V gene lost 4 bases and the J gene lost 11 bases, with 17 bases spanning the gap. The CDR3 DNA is TGCGCCAGCAGCCCGGGGGACCGCACGGGGAAACTGTTTTTT. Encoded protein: CASSPGDRTGKLFF.

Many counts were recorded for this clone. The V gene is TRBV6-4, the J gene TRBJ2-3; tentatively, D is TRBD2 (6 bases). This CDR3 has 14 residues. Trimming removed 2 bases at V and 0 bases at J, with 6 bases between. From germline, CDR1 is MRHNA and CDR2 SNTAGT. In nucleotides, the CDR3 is TGTGCCAGCAGTGACGGACTAAGCACAGATACGCAGTATTTT. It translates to CASSDGLSTDTQYF.